This T cell receptor beta chain was found in a study of technical replicates of blood from four donors. V was clipped by 1 base and J by 5 bases, with 13 bases between them. The V gene's germline CDR1 is SGHDT and CDR2 YYEEEE. CDR3 length: 14 amino acids. The table came from immunoSEQ multiplex PCR; TCRdb's copy has only in-frame clones and leaves some out. The table shows tens of thousands of clones, with about 97% occurring only once. Sequenced input: T cells isolated from PBMCs. The rearrangement joins TRBV5-6 to TRBJ2-7; tentative D call: TRBD1 (6 bases). The receptor was isolated from a human donor in good health. In nucleotides, the CDR3 is TGTGCCAGCAGCTTGACAGGGAAGGTCCACGAGCAGTACTTC. Translated, it gives CASSLTGKVHEQYF.